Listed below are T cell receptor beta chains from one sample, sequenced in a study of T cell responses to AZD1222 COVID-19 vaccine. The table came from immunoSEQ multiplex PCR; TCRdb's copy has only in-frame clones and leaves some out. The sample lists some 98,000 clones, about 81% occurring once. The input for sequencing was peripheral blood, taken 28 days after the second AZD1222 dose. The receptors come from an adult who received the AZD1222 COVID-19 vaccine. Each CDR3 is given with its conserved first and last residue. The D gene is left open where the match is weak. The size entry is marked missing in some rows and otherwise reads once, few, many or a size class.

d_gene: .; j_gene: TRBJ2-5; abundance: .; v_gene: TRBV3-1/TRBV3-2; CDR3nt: TGTGCCAGCAGCCAAGAGGGAGACCCCCGGCAGACCCAGTACTTC; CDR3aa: CASSQEGDPRQTQYF
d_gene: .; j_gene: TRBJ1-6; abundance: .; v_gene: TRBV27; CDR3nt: TGTGCCAGCAGAAGGGGTTGGGATTCACCCCTCCACTTT; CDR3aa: CASRRGWDSPLHF
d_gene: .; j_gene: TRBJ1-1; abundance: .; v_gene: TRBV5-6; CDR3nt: TGTGCCAGCAGCTTGGCCCGGCCCCCCTCGGAAGTTTTGTTT; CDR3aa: CASSLARPPSEVLF
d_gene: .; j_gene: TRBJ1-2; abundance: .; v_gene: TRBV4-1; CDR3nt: TGCGCCAGCAGCCAAGATAAGGGCTACTATGGCTACACCTTC; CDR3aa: CASSQDKGYYGYTF
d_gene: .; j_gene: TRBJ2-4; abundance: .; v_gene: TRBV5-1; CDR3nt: TGCGCCAGCAGCTTGGAAGGAGGTTCGGCCGGGACAATAGTTCAGTACTTC; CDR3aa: CASSLEGGSAGTIVQYF
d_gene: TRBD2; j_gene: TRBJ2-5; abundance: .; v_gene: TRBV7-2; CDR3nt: TGTGCCAGCAGCAGACGGGAGGGCAAAGAGACCCAGTACTTC; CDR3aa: CASSRREGKETQYF
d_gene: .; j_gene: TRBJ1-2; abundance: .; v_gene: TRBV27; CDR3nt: TGTGCCAGCAGTCCACCCGGCTTAAGGAATGGCTACACCTTC; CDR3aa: CASSPPGLRNGYTF
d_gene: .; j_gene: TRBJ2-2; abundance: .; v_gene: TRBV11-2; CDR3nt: TGTGCCAGCAGCCAAGGACTCCCCGCGAACACCGGGGAGCTGTTTTTT; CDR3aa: CASSQGLPANTGELFF
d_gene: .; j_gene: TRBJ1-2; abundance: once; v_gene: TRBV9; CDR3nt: TGTGCCAGCAGCGCTCAGGGGAACTATGGCTACACCTTC; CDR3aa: CASSAQGNYGYTF
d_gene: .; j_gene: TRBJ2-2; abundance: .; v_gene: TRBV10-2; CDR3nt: TGCGCCAGCACCCATAGAATTGGGACCGAGAACACCGGGGAGCTGTTTTTT; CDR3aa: CASTHRIGTENTGELFF
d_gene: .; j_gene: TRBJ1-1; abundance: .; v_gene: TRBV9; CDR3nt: TGTGCCAGCAGCGAAGGGCCCCAGGACACTGAAGCTTTCTTT; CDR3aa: CASSEGPQDTEAFF
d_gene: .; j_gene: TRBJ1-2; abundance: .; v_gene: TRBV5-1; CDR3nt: TGCGCCAGCAGCGCCGGGAGGTATGGCTACACCTTC; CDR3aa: CASSAGRYGYTF
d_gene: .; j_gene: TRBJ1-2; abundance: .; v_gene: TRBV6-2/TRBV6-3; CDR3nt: TGTGCCAGCAGTTACTCGAACAGAGATGGCTACACCTTC; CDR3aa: CASSYSNRDGYTF
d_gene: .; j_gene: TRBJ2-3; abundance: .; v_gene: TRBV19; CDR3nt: TGTGCCAGTAGTATGAGGACCGAGACAGATACGCAGTATTTT; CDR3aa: CASSMRTETDTQYF
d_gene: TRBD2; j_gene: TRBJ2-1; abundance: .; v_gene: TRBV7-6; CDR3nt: TGTGCCAGCAGCCGAGCGGGAGGGCCGGATGAGCAGTTCTTC; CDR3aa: CASSRAGGPDEQFF
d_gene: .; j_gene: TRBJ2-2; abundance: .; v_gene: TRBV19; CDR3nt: TGTGCCAGTAGTATTAGAGAGACGAACACCGGGGAGCTGTTTTTT; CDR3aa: CASSIRETNTGELFF
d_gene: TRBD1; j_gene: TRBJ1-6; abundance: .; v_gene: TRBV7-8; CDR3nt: TGTGCCAGCAGCTCAGACAGGGAAGGCATCCTCCACTTT; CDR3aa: CASSSDREGILHF
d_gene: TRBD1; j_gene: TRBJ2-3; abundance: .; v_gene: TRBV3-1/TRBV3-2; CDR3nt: TGTGCCAGCAGCAATGACAGGGGGAGTACGCAGTATTTT; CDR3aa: CASSNDRGSTQYF
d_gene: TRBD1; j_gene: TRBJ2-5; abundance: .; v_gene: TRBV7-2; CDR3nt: TGTGCCAGCAGCCGCACCGGGACAGGGGACGAGACCCAGTACTTC; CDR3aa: CASSRTGTGDETQYF
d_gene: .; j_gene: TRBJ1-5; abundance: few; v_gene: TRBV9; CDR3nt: TGTGCCAGCAGCGTAAATGGTGCTAGCAATCAGCCCCAGCATTTT; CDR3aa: CASSVNGASNQPQHF
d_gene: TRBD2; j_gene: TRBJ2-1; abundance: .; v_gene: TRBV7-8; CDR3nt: TGTGCCAGCAGCCCCCCCGGGGGGAGCTCCTACAATGAGCAGTTCTTC; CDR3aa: CASSPPGGSSYNEQFF
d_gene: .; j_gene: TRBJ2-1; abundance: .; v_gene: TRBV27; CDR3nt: TGTGCCAGCAGTGAGGGGGTATACAATGAGCAGTTCTTC; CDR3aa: CASSEGVYNEQFF
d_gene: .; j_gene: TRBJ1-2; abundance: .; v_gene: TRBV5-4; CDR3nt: TGTGCCACCTCTCGGGCGGCGGAGGCCTATGGCTACACCTTC; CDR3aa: CATSRAAEAYGYTF
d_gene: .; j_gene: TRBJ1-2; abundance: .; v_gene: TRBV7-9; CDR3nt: TGTGCCAGCAGCTTAACGGAGGGGTCCTATGGCTACACCTTC; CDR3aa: CASSLTEGSYGYTF
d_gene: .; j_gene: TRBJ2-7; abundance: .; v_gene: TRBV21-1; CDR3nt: TGTGCCAGCAGCAAAGACCCCCTCCCCGCGATCTGCTGGGCTGGGGGGAAACGCTCCTACGAGCAGTACTTC; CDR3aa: CASSKDPLPAICWAGGKRSYEQYF
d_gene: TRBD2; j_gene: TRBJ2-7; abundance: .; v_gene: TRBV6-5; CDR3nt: TGTGCCAGCAGTTACCCGGGGGGATACGAGCAGTACTTC; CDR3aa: CASSYPGGYEQYF
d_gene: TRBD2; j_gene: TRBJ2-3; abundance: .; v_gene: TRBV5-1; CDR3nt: TGCGCCAGCAGCCCATGGACTAGCGGCACAGATACGCAGTATTTT; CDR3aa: CASSPWTSGTDTQYF
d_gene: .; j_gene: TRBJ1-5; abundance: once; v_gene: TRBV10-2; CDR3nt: TGCGCCAGCAGGGAGAGCGGGGGGGGTCAGCCCCAGCATTTT; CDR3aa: CASRESGGGQPQHF
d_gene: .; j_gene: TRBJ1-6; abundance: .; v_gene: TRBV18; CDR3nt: TGTGCCAGCTCGCCCGAGGACGGCAATTCACCCCTCCACTTT; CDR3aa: CASSPEDGNSPLHF
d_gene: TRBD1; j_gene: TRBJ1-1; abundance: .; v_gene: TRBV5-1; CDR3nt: TGCGCCAGCAGCTTGGCAGGGGGCGGTATGAACACTGAAGCTTTCTTT; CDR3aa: CASSLAGGGMNTEAFF
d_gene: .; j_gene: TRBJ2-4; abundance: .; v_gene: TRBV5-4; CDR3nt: TGTGCCAGCAGCGGGGAGGCCTCCAAAAACATTCAGTACTTC; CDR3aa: CASSGEASKNIQYF